The next 8 T cell receptor beta chains were all read from a single sample in a study of metastatic and nonmetastatic thyroid tumors. Patients underwent thyroid surgery, and none had received any treatment before it. TCRdb reprocessed the PCR reads using MiXCR. The table shows over 7,500 clones, with about a tenth occurring only once. Source material: tumor tissue. These receptors originate from a female donor with papillary thyroid cancer or a benign thyroid nodule (not recorded which). Some clones in this sample may be carry-over from other donors' samples.

Many counts were recorded for this clone. The V call is TRBV18, the J call TRBJ2-7; unclear D gene. Germline V lookup: CDR1 KGHSH, CDR2 LQKENI. The length of the CDR3 is 13 residues. V shed 1 base and J shed 2 bases, with 6 bases lying between them. The CDR3 region is CASSPQSTYEQYV. Written as DNA, the CDR3 is TGTGCCAGCTCACCACAATCCACCTACGAGCAGTACGTC.

Note on this clone: A much larger clone lies one base from this, so it may be a read error. CDR3 sequence: CASSEARDTQYF. The CDR3 bases are TGTGCCAGCTCAGAGGCTCGGGATACCCAGTACTTC. This chain connects TRBV18 to TRBJ2-5; D might be TRBD2 (5 bases). Trimming pared 5 bases from V and 8 bases from J, leaving 12 bases between. The CDR3 totals 12 residues. Germline CDR1 KGHSH, CDR2 LQKENI.

This clone is judged medium-sized. The chain combines TRBV7-9 with TRBJ1-6; no clear D. Germline CDR1 SEHNR, CDR2 FQNEAQ (reference sequence). Trimming cost V 6 bases and J 8 bases, with 8 bases left between them. This CDR3 is 12 amino acids long. DNA of the CDR3: TGTGCCAGCAGAATAACGGATTCACCCCTCCACTTT. As protein: CASRITDSPLHF. Complete variable domain (other parts from reference TRBV7-9 and TRBJ1-6): DTGVSQNPRHKITKRGQNVTFRCDPISEHNRLYWYRQTLGQGPEFLTYFQNEAQLEKSRLLSDRFSAERPKGSFSTLEIQRTEQGDSAMYLCASRITDSPLHFGNGTRLTVT.

In its sample, this clone was seen many times. The CDR3 sequence: CASRGIGFSSYNEQFF. CDR3 DNA sequence: TGTGCCAGCAGGGGGATTGGGTTTAGCTCCTACAATGAGCAGTTCTTC. The V gene is TRBV6-1, the J gene TRBJ2-1, with no clear D. This CDR3 has 16 amino acids. V dropped 6 bases and J dropped 0 bases, with 15 bases sitting between them. The V gene's germline CDR1 is MNHNS and CDR2 SASEGT.

In this sample, this clone is medium-sized. This chain uses TRBV19 with TRBJ2-7; D unresolved. Germline-derived CDR1 and CDR2 are LNHDA and SQIVND (reference sequence). The CDR3 is 10 amino acids. Trimming stripped 7 bases from V and 4 bases from J, with 5 bases between. In DNA form, the CDR3 reads TGTGCCAGTAAGAAATACGAGCAGTACTTC. Protein: CASKKYEQYF.

By frequency in the sample, this clone is medium-sized (0.01 to 0.1%). The chain links TRBV28 to TRBJ1-5; no reliable D call. The V end lost 5 bases, the J end lost 2 bases, and 7 bases lay between the germline ends. Germline-derived CDR1 and CDR2 are MDHEN and SYDVKM. The CDR3 totals 13 residues. DNA for the CDR3: TGTGCCAGCAGTCGGGAGGGCAATCAGCCCCAGCATTTT. Translating it yields CASSREGNQPQHF.

In its sample, this clone ranks as medium-sized (0.01 to 0.1%). The chain combines TRBV2 with TRBJ2-3; 10 bases fit TRBD2. V was clipped by 7 bases and J by 1 base; unmatched bases: 5. The CDR3 covers 15 residues. Germline values: CDR1 SNHLY, CDR2 FYNNEI. In nucleotides, the CDR3 is TGTGCCAGCAACGGGCTAGCGGGGGGCACAGATACGCAGTATTTT. Translation: CASNGLAGGTDTQYF.

This clone was observed many times. V and J are TRBV7-2 and TRBJ2-3; D is unresolved. Looked up from germline, CDR1 is SGHTA and CDR2 is FQGNSA. The CDR3 has 13 amino acids. The V end lost 4 bases, the J end lost 7 bases, and 12 bases lay between the germline ends. CDR3 sequence (DNA): TGTGCCAGCAGCTCTCTGTTTACCAATACGCAGTATTTT. It yields the protein CASSSLFTNTQYF.